This entry lists 32 T cell receptor beta chains sequenced from one sample in a study of blood T cell repertoires in COVID-19. Clones were read by immunoSEQ multiplex PCR, and TCRdb kept only the in-frame ones, dropping some. Of just over 300,000 clones detected, roughly nine tenths appear once; the ten largest clones hold 1.8%. Sample: peripheral blood. The receptors originated from a woman aged 25-40 years with COVID-19, enrolled during active disease.

The V gene is TRBV4-3, the J gene TRBJ1-2; D uncertain. V was pared by 0 bases and J by 1 base, with 18 bases between. The germline CDR1 and CDR2 sequences are LGHNA and YSLEER. The CDR3 has 18 amino acids. The CDR3 sequence is CASSQDLVPSSYNYGYTF. CDR3 nucleotide sequence: TGCGCCAGCAGCCAAGATCTGGTCCCTTCCTCCTATAACTATGGCTACACCTTC.

The CDR3 bases are TGTGCCAGTAGCTCACGGGGAACGGGAGCCTACGAGCAGTACTTC. Its translation is CASSSRGTGAYEQYF. V and J are TRBV19 and TRBJ2-7; TRBD2 might be the D (6 bases). The germline V gene encodes CDR1 LNHDA and CDR2 SQIVND (reference sequence). With 6 bases removed from V and 2 bases from J, the gap between germline ends came to 17 bases. The CDR3 loop spans 15 amino acids.

The V gene is TRBV7-9, the J gene TRBJ2-2; TRBD1 agrees at 7 bases. The germline V gene encodes CDR1 SEHNR and CDR2 FQNEAQ (reference sequence). V shed 4 bases and J 4 bases; nucleotides not matched to a gene: 3. The CDR3 covers 14 residues. The CDR3 coding sequence is TGTGCCAGCAGCTCCGGGACAGCCACCGGGGAGCTGTTTTTT. Translating gives CASSSGTATGELFF.

The gene calls are TRBV24-1 and TRBJ2-7; 7 bases fit TRBD1. V was pared by 6 bases and J by 1 base, with 17 bases of the junction left unmatched. Germline values: CDR1 KGHDR, CDR2 SFDVKD. This CDR3 is built from 18 residues. The CDR3 coding sequence is TGTGCCACCAGTTCCCATAATCGACCCGGGACAGATTCCTACGAGCAGTACGTC. Protein sequence: CATSSHNRPGTDSYEQYV.

The chain employs TRBV24-1 and TRBJ1-1, with D possibly matching TRBD1 (6 bases). The CDR3 runs to 18 residues. V gave up 9 bases and J gave up 6 bases, with 31 bases separating them. Germline CDR1 is KGHDR and CDR2 is SFDVKD. CDR3 amino acids: CATESGSGVKLVRPEAFF. The CDR3 DNA sequence: TGTGCCACCGAGTCGGGATCAGGGGTTAAGCTAGTAAGGCCTGAAGCTTTCTTT.

This clone turned up a few times. The chain has TRBV5-1 and TRBJ1-6; a weak D match, TRBD1 (5 bases). Germline V gene sequence: CDR1 SGHRS, CDR2 YFSETQ. CDR3 size: 14 residues. The V end lost 4 bases, the J end lost 7 bases, and 12 bases lay between the germline ends. DNA of the CDR3: TGCGCCAGCAGCGAAGGGGCACGAAATTCACCCCTCCACTTT. Amino acid sequence: CASSEGARNSPLHF.

This clone was seen at least ten times. V gene TRBV30 combines with J gene TRBJ1-6; D is unresolved. CDR3 length: 13 amino acids. V lost 1 base to trimming and J lost 13 bases, with 14 bases between them. Germline V gene data show CDR1 as GTSNPN and CDR2 as SVGIG (reference sequence). The DNA of the CDR3 is TGTGCCTGGAGTGGGTCCGGGGTAGAGCCCCTCCACTTT. Protein product: CAWSGSGVEPLHF.

This rearrangement joins TRBV6-5 to TRBJ2-2, with 10 bases aligning to TRBD1. This CDR3 has 15 amino acids. V shed 6 bases, J shed 5 bases, and the junction held 6 bases outside the gene matches. CDR1 is MNHEY, CDR2 SVGAGI, per germline. Written as DNA, the CDR3 is TGTGCCAGCAGGACTGGGACAGGGGTAACCGGGGAGCTGTTTTTT. Encoded protein: CASRTGTGVTGELFF.

V gene TRBV18 combines with J gene TRBJ1-4; no definite D call. The CDR3 contains 15 residues. CDR1 is KGHSH and CDR2 is LQKENI in the germline V gene. V lost 6 bases and J 7 bases, leaving 18 bases between the germline ends. The CDR3: CASSRAGATAEKLFF. CDR3 DNA sequence: TGTGCCAGCTCGAGAGCAGGTGCAACGGCTGAAAAACTGTTTTTT.

J is TRBJ2-7 and V is TRBV7-9; 8 bases are shared with TRBD2. After removal of 1 base from V and 5 bases from J, the junction contained 10 bases not matched to a gene. The CDR3 covers 16 residues. Germline CDR1 is SEHNR and CDR2 is FQNEAQ (reference sequence). CDR3: CASSLDVGGGTHEQYF. CDR3 bases: TGTGCCAGCAGCTTAGACGTCGGCGGGGGGACCCACGAGCAGTACTTC.

This chain's CDR3 is CASSYAGLGSPLHF. CDR3 bases: TGTGCCAGCAGTTACGCTGGACTCGGTTCACCCCTCCACTTT. The chain uses TRBV6-6 and TRBJ1-6, with D uncertain. The germline gives CDR1 MNHNY, CDR2 SVGAGI (reference sequence). The CDR3 is 14 amino acids. Trimming removed 2 bases from V and 9 bases from J, with 11 bases in between.

DNA for the CDR3: TGCAGCGCCGGAGGACTAGCGGGGGGGCACAATGAGCAGTTCTTC. Translation gives CSAGGLAGGHNEQFF. The chain has TRBV29-1 and TRBJ2-1; 15 bases align to TRBD2. J lost 5 bases, V lost 7 bases, and 6 bases had no gene match. In germline, CDR1 is SQVTM, CDR2 ANQGSEA. CDR3 size: 15 residues.

The chain has TRBV5-6 and TRBJ1-3, with 7 positions matching TRBD1. Trimming took 4 bases from V and 3 from J; bases not matched to a gene: 7. CDR1 and CDR2 from the germline V gene are SGHDT and YYEEEE. The CDR3 extends over 15 amino acids. The CDR3 reads CASSHLDRDGNTIYF. CDR3 sequence (DNA): TGTGCCAGCAGCCACCTTGACAGGGATGGAAACACCATATATTTT.

The chain employs TRBV3-1 (or the pseudogene TRBV3-2) and TRBJ2-5, with 8 positions matching TRBD2. The CDR3 is 17 residues long. The trim removed 1 base at V and 4 bases at J, leaving 11 bases unmatched. Germline CDR1 LGHDT, CDR2 YNNKEL (reference sequence). The CDR3 here is CASSQVCRERGLETQYF. The DNA for the CDR3 is TGTGCCAGCAGCCAAGTCTGCCGGGAGCGGGGGTTAGAGACCCAGTACTTC.

The chain uses TRBV9 and TRBJ1-4, with D possibly TRBD1 on 5 matching bases. The CDR3 spans 15 residues. Trimming left V 3 bases short and J 6 bases short, with 15 bases between. The V gene's germline CDR1 is SGDLS and CDR2 YYNGEE. CDR3 region: CASSAAGTEDEKLFF. CDR3 coding DNA: TGTGCCAGCAGCGCGGCCGGGACTGAGGATGAAAAACTGTTTTTT. The full variable domain, rest sourced from reference TRBV9 and TRBJ1-4, is DSGVTQTPKHLITATGQRVTLRCSPRSGDLSVYWYQQSLDQGLQFLIQYYNGEERAKGNILERFSAQQFPDLHSELNLSSLELGDSALYFCASSAAGTEDEKLFFGSGTQLSVL.

V and J are TRBV9 and TRBJ1-4, with TRBD1 as a possible D gene (5 bases). The germline V gene encodes CDR1 SGDLS and CDR2 YYNGEE. This CDR3 contains 14 residues. V shed 3 bases and J shed 4 bases, with 10 bases lying between them. In nucleotides, the CDR3 is TGTGCCAGCAGCGGCGGGACCTTTAATGAAAAACTGTTTTTT. It translates to CASSGGTFNEKLFF.

The chain couples TRBV5-4 to TRBJ1-2; perhaps TRBD1 as D (5 bases). The CDR3 contains 15 residues. The germline gives CDR1 SGHNT, CDR2 YYREEE (reference sequence). V was cut by 4 bases and J by 2 bases, with 15 bases left in between. The CDR3 DNA is TGTGCCAGCAGCGTGGGTGGACAAACAAACTATGGCTACACCTTC. Its translation is CASSVGGQTNYGYTF.

This clone has just one count. The chain couples TRBV7-9 to TRBJ1-2, with 10 bases that match TRBD1. CDR3 length: 17 amino acids. Germline values: CDR1 SEHNR, CDR2 FQNEAQ (reference sequence). The junction had 13 bases not matched to a gene; V was cut back by 5 bases and J by 4 bases. The CDR3 DNA sequence: TGTGCCAGCAGCCGCCTATCGACAGGGGGCTATGGCTATGGCTACACCTTC. Translated: CASSRLSTGGYGYGYTF.

This chain connects TRBV5-6 to TRBJ1-4, with D possibly TRBD1 on 6 matching bases. V dropped 5 bases and J dropped 6 bases, with 17 bases sitting between them. Germline V lookup: CDR1 SGHDT, CDR2 YYEEEE. This CDR3 spans 15 amino acids. The CDR3 protein is CASRYTGRKDEKLFF. The CDR3 DNA reads TGTGCCAGCAGGTACACAGGGCGCAAGGATGAAAAACTGTTTTTT. Together with reference TRBV5-6 and TRBJ1-4, the CDR3 gives the full variable domain: DAGVTQSPTHLIKTRGQQVTLRCSPKSGHDTVSWYQQALGQGPQFIFQYYEEEERQRGNFPDRFSGHQFPNYSSELNVNALLLGDSALYLCASRYTGRKDEKLFFGSGTQLSVL.

CDR3 bases: TGCAGTGCTAGTGTTGGGACAGGGACTGAAAAACTGTTTTTT. This codes for CSASVGTGTEKLFF. The chain uses TRBV20-1 and TRBJ1-4, with 9 bases identical to TRBD1. This CDR3 spans 14 amino acids. CDR1 is DFQATT and CDR2 is SNEGSKA in the germline V gene (reference sequence). V dropped 3 bases and J dropped 7; count of bases not matched to a gene: 6.

The chain recombines TRBV21-1 with TRBJ2-7; TRBD2, the D gene given by the table, was not confirmed from the DNA. TRBV21-1 is a recognized pseudogene. The CDR3 spans 13 residues. The CDR3 reads CASSMGPPGEQYV. The CDR3 DNA sequence: TGTGCCAGCAGCATGGGTCCCCCGGGCGAGCAGTACGTC.

The chain couples TRBV6-5 to TRBJ2-5; tentatively, D is TRBD1 (6 bases). With 4 bases removed from V and 4 bases from J, the gap between germline ends came to 16 bases. The CDR3 has 15 amino acids. Per the germline V gene, CDR1 is MNHEY and CDR2 is SVGAGI. The CDR3 DNA sequence: TGTGCCAGCAGTTCCCGTCCAGGGGAGCCAGAGACCCAGTACTTC. Translation gives CASSSRPGEPETQYF.

This clone came up once. DNA for the CDR3: TGTGCCAGCAGCTCTACGGGGCTAGCGGGCTTCGCGTTGGATGAGCAGTTCTTC. This gives the protein CASSSTGLAGFALDEQFF. The V gene is TRBV7-9, the J gene TRBJ2-1; 8 positions match TRBD2. In germline, CDR1 is SEHNR, CDR2 FQNEAQ (reference sequence). Trimming took 4 bases from V and 8 from J; bases not matched to a gene: 19. The CDR3 is 18 amino acids.

The genes are TRBV6-7 and TRBJ2-7; D is unresolved. TRBV6-7 counts as an open reading frame of uncertain function. The CDR3 runs to 15 residues. V lost 0 bases and J 3 bases, leaving 12 bases between the germline ends. The DNA for the CDR3 is TGTGCCAGCAGTTACTCTCCGGTTCTATTCTACGAGCAGTACTTC. Its translation is CASSYSPVLFYEQYF.

This chain uses TRBV27 with TRBJ2-5, with 10 bases matching TRBD2. The CDR3 runs 15 residues. Germline V gene sequence: CDR1 MNHEY, CDR2 SMNVEV (reference sequence). Trimming cost V 6 bases and J 4 bases; bases outside gene matches: 8. This CDR3 reads CASSSLAGVLETQYF. The CDR3 bases are TGTGCCAGCAGCTCCCTAGCGGGAGTTCTAGAGACCCAGTACTTC.

The chain links TRBV6-5 to TRBJ1-2, with D perhaps matching TRBD1 (5 bases). Germline values: CDR1 MNHEY, CDR2 SVGAGI. Trimming removed 5 bases from V and 3 bases from J, with 10 bases in between. The CDR3 runs to 13 residues. The CDR3 sequence: CASSPEGDYGYTF. CDR3 nucleotides: TGTGCCAGCAGTCCCGAAGGGGACTATGGCTACACCTTC.

The chain combines TRBV4-2 with TRBJ2-5; TRBD2 matches 15 bases. CDR3 length: 17 amino acids. J lost 4 bases, V lost 4 bases, and 7 bases had no gene match. Germline CDR1 reads LGHNA; CDR2 reads YNFKEQ. For the CDR3, the DNA is TGTGCCAGCAGCCGAGGACTAGCGGGGGGGCCGGGAGAGACCCAGTACTTC. Translation gives CASSRGLAGGPGETQYF.

The J gene is TRBJ1-3, the V gene TRBV19, with 9 bases matching TRBD1. V gave up 6 bases and J gave up 4 bases; unmatched junction bases: 10. Germline V gene sequence: CDR1 LNHDA, CDR2 SQIVND (reference sequence). The CDR3 is made up of 16 amino acids. The CDR3 DNA reads as TGTGCCAGTAGACCGGGACAGGGAAAATTCGGAAACACCATATATTTT. Translated, it gives CASRPGQGKFGNTIYF.

The chain joins TRBV6-2 or TRBV6-3 to TRBJ2-7; D not certain. Germline V gene sequence: CDR1 MNHEY, CDR2 SVGEGT. The CDR3 consists of 16 residues. V dropped 6 bases and J dropped 0 bases, with 18 bases sitting between them. The CDR3 DNA follows: TGTGCCAGCAGCCCCTTGAATTACCTGAGCTCCTACGAGCAGTACTTC. Its translation is CASSPLNYLSSYEQYF.

The chain carries TRBV28 and TRBJ1-2; D is ambiguous. Germline V gives CDR1 MDHEN, CDR2 SYDVKM. The CDR3 consists of 14 residues. V was clipped by 1 base and J by 2 bases, with 8 bases between them. CDR3 amino acids: CASSLSGKNYGYTF. CDR3 bases: TGTGCCAGCAGTTTATCCGGGAAAAACTATGGCTACACCTTC.

This chain connects TRBV5-1 to TRBJ1-2; TRBD1 aligns across 12 bases. CDR3 length equals 15 residues. Losses at the gene ends were 4 bases for V and 3 bases for J; bases not matched to a gene: 4. Germline CDR1 and CDR2: SGHRS and YFSETQ. CDR3 sequence: CASSTGTGGHYGYTF. The DNA for the CDR3 is TGCGCCAGCAGCACCGGGACAGGGGGCCACTATGGCTACACCTTC.

The chain uses TRBV27 and TRBJ2-3; 9 bases align to TRBD2. Germline V gives CDR1 MNHEY, CDR2 SMNVEV (reference sequence). This CDR3 is built from 15 residues. V shed 5 bases, J shed 8 bases, and the junction held 11 bases outside the gene matches. For the CDR3, the DNA is TGTGCCAGCAGTAGCGGGGGGACACCCACGGGTACGCAGTATTTT. It codes for CASSSGGTPTGTQYF.